The 17 T cell receptor beta chains below were found in one sample sequenced in a study of sequential checkpoint blockade in melanoma. Method: immunoSEQ multiplex PCR; TCRdb's copy keeps in-frame clones and lacks some. The data hold over 10,000 clones, with roughly 70% observed a single time. Treatment defined: randomized to nivolumab then ipilimumab (arm A) or the reverse (arm B). The sequencing used CD8+ T cells sorted from blood (inferred from file names), collected from a patient given nivolumab and ipilimumab in sequence. These receptor sequences come from a human donor with melanoma.

Only a few counts were recorded for this clone. The V and J genes are TRBV2 and TRBJ1-2; 7 bases align to TRBD1. Germline V gene lookup returns CDR1 SNHLY and CDR2 FYNNEI. Losses at the gene ends were 5 bases for V and 6 bases for J; bases not matched to a gene: 9. The CDR3 is 14 residues long. Here the CDR3 DNA reads TGTGCCAGCAGTTTTTGGTCAGGGGGAGATGGCTACACCTTC. Translating gives CASSFWSGGDGYTF.

This clone was found a few times. One junction end does not reproduce the germline sequence, and a read error may be involved. CDR3 nucleotides: TGCGCCAGCAGCGAAGACAGGGCCGGAAACACCATATATTTT. It is translated as CASSEDRAGNTIYF. This chain uses TRBV4-3 with TRBJ1-3, with TRBD1 matching over 7 bases. Germline V lookup: CDR1 LGHNA, CDR2 YSLEER. The CDR3 is made up of 14 amino acids.

V usage is TRBV9 and J usage is TRBJ2-1, with TRBD2 identical over 7 bases. Trimming at V came to 0 bases and at J to 7 bases, leaving 13 bases not matched to a gene. The CDR3 is made up of 17 amino acids. Germline CDR1 is SGDLS and CDR2 is YYNGEE. Here the CDR3 reads CASSVGRGGRGKNEQFF. Written as DNA, the CDR3 is TGTGCCAGCAGCGTAGGGAGGGGCGGGAGAGGTAAAAATGAGCAGTTCTTC.

The chain joins TRBV5-1 to TRBJ1-1; no firm D call. The CDR3 is made up of 17 amino acids. The V and J ends lost 1 base and 1 base respectively, with 17 bases between them. Germline CDR1 reads SGHRS; CDR2 reads YFSETQ. The CDR3 spells CASSLTPFERGNTEAFF. The CDR3 region has the DNA TGCGCCAGCAGCTTGACGCCCTTCGAGCGGGGGAACACTGAAGCTTTCTTT.

The genes are TRBV12-5 and TRBJ2-3; 7 nucleotides align to TRBD2. Germline CDR1 reads LGHNT; CDR2 reads FRNRAP. The V and J ends lost 3 bases and 5 bases, in that order; junction bases with no gene match: 8. This CDR3 comprises 15 residues. The CDR3 DNA follows: TGTGCTAGTGGTTTCGGGGCGGGAGTCGGAGATACGCAGTATTTT. It yields the protein CASGFGAGVGDTQYF.

The chain employs TRBV7-8 and TRBJ2-3; 11 bases are a match to TRBD2. The CDR3 is 17 amino acids. V lost 5 bases, J lost 6 bases, and 13 bases stayed unmatched. CDR1 SGHVS and CDR2 FQNEAQ come from the germline V gene. The CDR3 sequence is CASSMGLAVPGGDTQYF. The DNA of the CDR3 is TGTGCCAGCAGCATGGGACTAGCGGTCCCGGGGGGGGATACGCAGTATTTT.

This chain connects TRBV19 to TRBJ1-2, with D perhaps matching TRBD1 (6 bases). The V gene's germline CDR1 is LNHDA and CDR2 SQIVND (reference sequence). The CDR3 totals 15 residues. V was pared by 5 bases and J by 3 bases, with 16 bases between. The CDR3: CASSWYRASDYGYTF. The DNA for the CDR3 is TGTGCCAGTAGTTGGTACAGGGCTTCCGACTATGGCTACACCTTC.

V gene TRBV4-1 combines with J gene TRBJ1-2; 7 bases map to TRBD1. V lost 1 base and J lost 5; bases outside the gene matches: 7. The CDR3 has 15 amino acids. Germline CDR1 reads MGHRA; CDR2 reads YSYEKL. Here the CDR3 DNA reads TGCGCCAGCAGCCAAGCGCGAGGGGACAGATATGGCTACACCTTC. As protein: CASSQARGDRYGYTF.

The chain uses TRBV19 and TRBJ2-1; unclear D gene. Per the germline V gene, CDR1 is LNHDA and CDR2 is SQIVND (reference sequence). V shed 3 bases and J shed 0 bases, with 6 bases lying between them. The CDR3 length is 14 residues. CDR3 sequence reads: CASSISSSYNEQFF. In DNA form, the CDR3 reads TGTGCCAGTAGTATCTCGAGCTCCTACAATGAGCAGTTCTTC.

The genes are TRBV6-5 and TRBJ1-1; D gene ambiguous. The CDR3 loop spans 12 amino acids. Deletions cut 9 bases from V and 2 bases from J, with 10 bases between. From germline, CDR1 is MNHEY and CDR2 SVGAGI. CDR3 residues: CASWSDNTEAFF. CDR3 DNA sequence: TGTGCCAGTTGGTCAGATAACACTGAAGCTTTCTTT.

This clone turned up a few times. CDR3 amino acids: CASRAGTGSEQYF. The CDR3 DNA sequence: TGTGCCAGCAGGGCCGGGACTGGGTCGGAGCAGTACTTC. The chain carries TRBV5-5 and TRBJ2-7, with D possibly TRBD2 on 6 matching bases. In germline, CDR1 is SGHKS, CDR2 YYEKEE (reference sequence). V was clipped by 5 bases and J by 7 bases, with 16 bases between them. This CDR3 region has 13 residues.

The V gene is TRBV6-9, the J gene TRBJ2-7; tentatively, D is TRBD2 (5 bases). The germline gives CDR1 MNHGY, CDR2 SVAAGI. CDR3 length: 14 residues. V dropped 4 bases and J dropped 3 bases, with 13 bases sitting between them. The CDR3 DNA follows: TGTGCCAGCAGTTTAGACGGGGAAAACTACGAGCAGTACGTC. Protein sequence: CASSLDGENYEQYV.

The V and J genes are TRBV19 and TRBJ1-1; D uncertain. CDR1 and CDR2 from the germline V gene are LNHDA and SQIVND (reference sequence). The CDR3 consists of 14 residues. V was cut by 3 bases and J by 6 bases, with 14 bases left in between. The DNA for the CDR3 is TGTGCCAGTAGTATGAGAAGTCGTGGGCCTGAAGCTTTCTTT. Translated: CASSMRSRGPEAFF.

Comment on this clone: This sample includes further DNA sequences coding for the same CDR3. V and J are TRBV11-2 and TRBJ1-5, with D possibly being TRBD1 (6 bases). V gave up 1 base and J gave up 7 bases, with 8 bases separating them. From germline, CDR1 is SGHAT and CDR2 FQNNGV. This CDR3 spans 13 amino acids. CDR3 sequence (DNA): TGTGCCAGCAGCTTAGGAGGGGGACAGCCCCAGCATTTT. Its protein is CASSLGGGQPQHF.

The chain carries TRBV9 and TRBJ1-3; no definite D call. Germline V gene data show CDR1 as SGDLS and CDR2 as YYNGEE. This CDR3 comprises 13 residues. The V gene lost 3 bases and the J gene lost 4 bases, with 8 bases spanning the gap. CDR3 in DNA: TGTGCCAGCAGCGGGGAGTCCGGAAACACCATATATTTT. This codes for CASSGESGNTIYF. The full variable domain, its missing parts supplied by reference TRBV9 and TRBJ1-3, is DSGVTQTPKHLITATGQRVTLRCSPRSGDLSVYWYQQSLDQGLQFLIQYYNGEERAKGNILERFSAQQFPDLHSELNLSSLELGDSALYFCASSGESGNTIYFGEGSWLTVV.

This rearrangement joins TRBV9 to TRBJ2-1; TRBD2 agrees at 12 bases. CDR1 SGDLS and CDR2 YYNGEE come from the germline V gene. The V and J ends lost 5 bases and 9 bases, in that order; junction bases with no gene match: 12. This CDR3 has 16 amino acids. CDR3 region: CASSLSSGRAGREQFF. The DNA for the CDR3 is TGTGCCAGCAGTCTCTCTAGCGGGAGGGCCGGACGTGAGCAGTTCTTC.

This sequence joins TRBV5-6 and TRBJ1-5, with 8 bases fitting TRBD1. In germline, CDR1 is SGHDT, CDR2 YYEEEE. With V trimmed by 4 bases and J by 6 bases, 9 bases remained unmatched. CDR3 length: 15 amino acids. The CDR3 loop reads CASSRAGQGAQPQHF. The DNA of the CDR3 is TGTGCCAGCAGCCGAGCGGGGCAGGGGGCTCAGCCCCAGCATTTT.